This TCR beta chain was sequenced for a study of blood T cell repertoires in COVID-19. This clone occurred once. CDR1 is SGHRS and CDR2 is YFSETQ in the germline V gene. The CDR3 contains 12 residues. Trimming pared 3 bases from V and 8 bases from J, leaving 8 bases between. Per the original data handling: Quantification of nucleated cells was approximated via reference gene primer amplification. Sequencing used immunoSEQ multiplex PCR; TCRdb keeps in-frame clones, though not all of them. V and J calls and clone size come straight from that table; D and trimming were deduced from the DNA. The sample includes approximately 250,000 clones, around nine tenths of them seen just once.

J is TRBJ1-4 and V is TRBV5-1; possible D gene TRBD1, 6 bases. The sample was peripheral blood. This TCR was recovered from a man aged 25 to 45 with COVID-19, enrolled during active disease. The CDR3 region has the DNA TGCGCCAGCAGCTACGACAGGGAAAAACTGTTTTTT. This sequence encodes CASSYDREKLFF. The whole variable domain, remainder taken from reference TRBV5-1 and TRBJ1-4, is KAGVTQTPRYLIKTRGQQVTLSCSPISGHRSVSWYQQTPGQGLQFLFEYFSETQRNKGNFPGRFSGRQFSNSRSEMNVSTLELGDSALYLCASSYDREKLFFGSGTQLSVL.